This T cell receptor beta chain was captured by sequencing in a study of Tregs in tolerant kidney transplant recipients. The CDR3 has 18 amino acids. V dropped 4 bases and J dropped 4; count of bases not matched to a gene: 10. Germline V gives CDR1 SEHNR, CDR2 FQNEAQ (reference sequence). Related graft donors supplied nonmyeloablative bone marrow transplants, and mixed chimerism was transient. Only a few counts were recorded for this clone. The data were produced by immunoSEQ multiplex PCR, yet TCRdb's version contains in-frame clones alone and is incomplete. This repertoire shows 50,000 or so clones, around 93% found once; its top ten account for around 15%.

This TCR derives from a human patient who received a combined kidney and bone marrow transplant. Some T cells may have come from the graft donor. Specimen: CD8+ T cells from blood (PBMCs), collected 24 months after the transplant. The gene calls are TRBV7-9 and TRBJ2-1; 13 bases align to TRBD2. CDR3 in amino acids: CASSSSGLAGEIYNEQFF. The CDR3 DNA follows: TGTGCCAGCAGCTCCTCCGGACTAGCGGGGGAAATATACAATGAGCAGTTCTTC.